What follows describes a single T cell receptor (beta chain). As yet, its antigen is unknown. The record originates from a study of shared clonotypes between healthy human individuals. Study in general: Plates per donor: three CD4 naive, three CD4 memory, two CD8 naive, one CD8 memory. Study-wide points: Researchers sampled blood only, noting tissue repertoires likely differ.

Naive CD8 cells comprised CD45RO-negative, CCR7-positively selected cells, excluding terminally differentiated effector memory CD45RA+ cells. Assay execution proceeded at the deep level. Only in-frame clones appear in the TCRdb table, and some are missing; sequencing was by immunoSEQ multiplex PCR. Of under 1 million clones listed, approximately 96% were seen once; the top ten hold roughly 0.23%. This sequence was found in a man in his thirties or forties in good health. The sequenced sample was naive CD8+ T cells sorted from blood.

The CDR3 is CASSLAYREQGSYEQYF. In DNA, the CDR3 is TGTGCCAGCAGCTTGGCCTACCGGGAACAGGGGTCCTACGAGCAGTACTTC. The chain links TRBV5-5 to TRBJ2-7; TRBD1 agrees at 7 bases. With 0 bases clipped from V and 1 base from J, the junction kept 10 bases outside the gene matches. Germline assignment: CDR1 SGHKS and CDR2 YYEKEE (reference sequence). This CDR3 comprises 17 residues.